These T cell receptor beta chains were read from a single sample in a study of OX40 agonist ivuxolimab in advanced cancers. Libraries were prepared by immunoSEQ multiplex PCR; TCRdb keeps only in-frame clonotypes and omits some of them. Of around 65,000 clones in the sample, roughly 90% were seen once. The sequenced sample was CD4+ or CD8+ T cells sorted from blood, obtained in a trial of the OX40 agonist ivuxolimab. These receptors were collected from an adult with an advanced solid tumor such as melanoma, head and neck, liver or kidney cancer. Both conserved end residues are part of each CDR3. Each record gives: V gene, D gene, J gene, clone size, CDR3 protein, CDR3 DNA. D genes are given only for firm matches. Size values are once, few and many counts, or a class for expanded clones, and some rows have none.

>TRBV21-1|.|TRBJ1-1|.
CASSKSRTGGVWVNTEAFF
TGTGCCAGCAGCAAATCAAGGACAGGGGGCGTTTGGGTGAACACTGAAGCTTTCTTT
>TRBV27|TRBD1|TRBJ1-2|.
CASSLSSTQGAVYGYTF
TGTGCCAGCAGTTTATCTTCGACACAGGGGGCGGTCTATGGCTACACCTTC
>TRBV19|.|TRBJ1-1|once
CASSFLTGVMNTEAFF
TGTGCCAGTAGTTTCCTGACGGGCGTCATGAACACTGAAGCTTTCTTT
>TRBV19|TRBD2|TRBJ2-1|.
CASSMVAGVNEQFF
TGTGCCAGTAGTATGGTAGCGGGAGTAAATGAGCAGTTCTTC
>TRBV5-1|TRBD1|TRBJ1-1|.
CASSPGTGGTEAFF
TGCGCCAGCAGCCCAGGGACAGGGGGGACTGAAGCTTTCTTT
>TRBV28|.|TRBJ1-2|.
CASSLVDPVSGYTF
TGTGCCAGCAGTTTAGTGGACCCGGTTAGTGGCTACACCTTC
>TRBV6-6|TRBD1|TRBJ2-2|.
CASTPADRGRSGELFF
TGTGCCAGCACCCCGGCCGACAGGGGGCGTTCCGGGGAGCTGTTTTTT
>TRBV19|.|TRBJ1-2|.
CASRPPRDYGYTF
TGTGCCAGTAGACCCCCGAGGGACTATGGCTACACCTTC
>TRBV4-2|TRBD1|TRBJ1-2|.
CASSPLGTGMGGYTF
TGTGCCAGCAGCCCCCTTGGGACAGGGATGGGTGGCTACACCTTC
>TRBV6-1|.|TRBJ1-1|.
CASRDLAEAFF
TGTGCCAGCAGGGACTTGGCTGAAGCTTTCTTT
>TRBV5-6|TRBD1|TRBJ2-7|once
CASTPGTVSYEQYF
TGTGCCAGCACCCCGGGGACAGTCTCCTACGAGCAGTACTTC
>TRBV28|TRBD1|TRBJ1-1|.
CASSMWTGATEAFF
TGTGCCAGCAGTATGTGGACAGGGGCCACTGAAGCTTTCTTT
>TRBV4-1|TRBD1|TRBJ2-5|.
CASSQEGQIQETQYF
TGCGCCAGCAGCCAAGAGGGACAGATCCAAGAGACCCAGTACTTC
>TRBV10-3|TRBD2|TRBJ2-3|once
CAISYNGTSARGGTQYF
TGTGCCATCAGTTATAATGGGACTAGCGCCCGAGGCGGTACGCAGTATTTT
>TRBV7-9|.|TRBJ1-2|.
CASTSASDGANYGYTF
TGTGCCAGCACCTCCGCCTCGGACGGAGCTAACTATGGCTACACCTTC
>TRBV29-1|TRBD2|TRBJ2-1|.
CSVDSSTSEYNEQFF
TGCAGCGTTGATTCCTCAACTAGCGAGTACAATGAGCAGTTCTTC